The sequence of this T cell receptor beta chain was determined in a study of T-cell reconstitution after alpha-beta-depleted transplantation in children. Germline lookup yields CDR1 SGHVS and CDR2 FQNEAQ. Trimming took off 4 bases at V and 5 bases at J, with 14 bases between the two ends. This CDR3 comprises 15 residues. Unique molecular identifiers were incorporated during preparation of the TCRbeta library. TCRdb independently ran MiXCR on the PCR reads; one entry per CDR3 protein. The sample carries around 800,000 distinct CDR3 sequences, roughly 15% recorded once. The sequence was collected from a male patient under 18 who had a stem cell transplant for acute lymphoblastic leukemia, so the T cells may come from the graft donor. The sample consisted of PBMCs, mostly from graft donor cells, taken 360 days after TCRalphabeta/CD19-depleted stem cell transplant. The V call is TRBV7-8, the J call TRBJ2-2, with D perhaps TRBD2 (6 bases). CDR3 nucleotides: TGTGCCAGCAGCTATAGGACCAGCGGGACCGGGGAGCTGTTTTTT. Its translation: CASSYRTSGTGELFF.